The sequence of this T cell receptor beta chain was determined in a study of T cells in Graves' hyperthyroidism and ophthalmopathy. The TCR beta CDR3 regions underwent amplification using RNA transcripts as the source. With the HTBI primer set, the TCR CDR3 went through a first round of RT-PCR. TCRdb re-analysed the multiplex PCR reads in MiXCR, keeping a single row per CDR3 protein. The repertoire holds a few hundred thousand distinct CDR3 sequences, with 12% to 15% as singletons. The authors took PBMCs from about 9.5 ml fresh peripheral blood. This clonotype was recorded many times. What it recognizes is unknown. Regarding the study as a whole: Most clonotypes expanded in thyroid above 0.001 were likewise present in blood. With a median lead of roughly 6.2 months before onset, the model predicted ophthalmopathy. Stable hyperthyroidism was told apart from ophthalmopathy by a model built on 13 V-J features.

The source material was blood. The sequence was obtained from a woman in her fifties or sixties with Graves' ophthalmopathy.

As DNA, the CDR3 is TGTGCCAGCAGCGTAGGTTCTTCCGGCCCCTACGAGCAGTACTTC. It translates to CASSVGSSGPYEQYF. The rearrangement joins TRBV9 to TRBJ2-7, with no clear D. With 0 bases removed from V and 2 bases from J, the gap between germline ends came to 12 bases. Germline values: CDR1 SGDLS, CDR2 YYNGEE. The CDR3 is made up of 15 amino acids.